This record concerns one TCR beta chain sequence. The data were obtained in a study of blood T cell repertoires in COVID-19. The wider study: From the United States, Italy and Spain came samples of acute and convalescent COVID-19. T cells, B-cell-depleted T cells, or PBMCs provided the cDNA or gDNA that served as material.

Per the original methods: Scientists estimated how many nucleated cells there were by amplifying reference gene primers. Generated by immunoSEQ multiplex PCR, the TCRdb table keeps only in-frame clones and is missing some. The V and J calls and clone size were taken over from that table, and D and trimming were inferred from the DNA. This sample has 100,000 to 150,000 clones, with 87% found just once. V gave up 3 bases and J gave up 8 bases; unmatched junction bases: 6. Germline loops: CDR1 SGHRS, CDR2 YFSETQ. The CDR3 runs to 16 residues. This TCR derives from a woman aged 60 to 75 with acute or convalescent COVID-19. J is TRBJ2-2 and V is TRBV5-1, with TRBD2 matching 14 bases. The specimen sequenced was peripheral blood. The CDR3 DNA follows: TGCGCCAGCAGCTATCCGGGACTAGCGGGAGAAGGGGAGCTGTTTTTT. It is translated as CASSYPGLAGEGELFF. Looking up the rest from reference TRBV5-1 and TRBJ2-2 gives the full variable domain: KAGVTQTPRYLIKTRGQQVTLSCSPISGHRSVSWYQQTPGQGLQFLFEYFSETQRNKGNFPGRFSGRQFSNSRSEMNVSTLELGDSALYLCASSYPGLAGEGELFFGEGSRLTVL.